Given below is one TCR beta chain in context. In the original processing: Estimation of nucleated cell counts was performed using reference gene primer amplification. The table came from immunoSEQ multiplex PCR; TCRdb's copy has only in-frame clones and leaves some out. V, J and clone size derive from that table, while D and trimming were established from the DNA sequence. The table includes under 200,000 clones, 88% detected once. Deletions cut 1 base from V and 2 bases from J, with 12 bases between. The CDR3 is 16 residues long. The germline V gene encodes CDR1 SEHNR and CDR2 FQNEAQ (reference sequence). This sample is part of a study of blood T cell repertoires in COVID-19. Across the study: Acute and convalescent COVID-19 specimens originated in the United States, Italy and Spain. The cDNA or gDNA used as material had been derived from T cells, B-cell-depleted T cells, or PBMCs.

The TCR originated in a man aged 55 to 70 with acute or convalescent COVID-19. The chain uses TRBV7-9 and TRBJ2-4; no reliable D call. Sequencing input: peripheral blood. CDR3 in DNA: TGTGCCAGCAGCTTAGACAGAATCGGATCCAAAAACATTCAGTACTTC. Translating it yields CASSLDRIGSKNIQYF.